This T cell receptor beta chain was profiled in a study of blood T cell repertoires in COVID-19 (dated by TCRdb to about 2020). General notes on the study: The collaborator samples originated in the United States, Italy and Spain and spanned the acute and convalescent phases of COVID-19. The prospective study material was composed of cDNA or gDNA derived from T cells, B-cell-depleted T cells, or PBMCs. Subjects who had been exposed to COVID-19, were actively infected with it, or had recovered from it provided the deeply sampled blood TCRbeta repertoires that made up the dataset. The repertoires were made available in a free public database intended to serve as a resource for research on the immune response to SARS-CoV-2. Samples came from the ongoing ImmuneRACE study (first 160 participants) plus 1,254 subjects from 6 global collaborators. The sample metadata nearly always contained a de-identified subject ID, COVID-19 status, age in years and sex. Where available, HLA class I and class II types were obtained from metadata supplied by the sample provider rather than from assay-based typing.

Comments on this clone: The clone's antigen remains unknown. Per-base qualities were not stored, and no clone one base away is much larger.

What the research found in general, with its limitations: How much clinical and demographic metadata was included differed by source and by participant, and the metadata was provided uncurated.

The CDR3 contains 18 residues, cysteine and phenylalanine counted. Only the CDR3 region is kept as DNA, spanning 54 bases read in frame from base 1. From the germline V gene, CDR1 is SGHRS and CDR2 is YFSETQ. After removal of 4 bases from V and 5 bases from J, the junction retains 16 bases not matched to a gene. Whole blood was collected in K2EDTA tubes by collaborating institutions according to the institutions' own protocols. For TCRbeta analysis, collaborators shipped samples as frozen whole blood, isolated PBMCs, or DNA extracted from either of those sample types. TCRbeta CDR3 regions were amplified from genomic DNA by means of the immunoSEQ Assay, a bias-controlled multiplex PCR. Per the original workflow: The number of nucleated cells in each sample was estimated from the amplification of reference gene primers within the assay. To quantify the absolute abundance of each unique TCRbeta CDR3 rearrangement, sequence reads were collapsed and filtered. For each sample, productive Simpson clonality was calculated by taking the square root of Simpson's diversity index across productive rearrangements. In TCRdb, the immuneACCESS table is reduced to in-frame sequences with V and J assigned. These tables do not hold every clone; where another copy was compared, an unresolved V gene accounts for under half, and the others remain unexplained. V and J calls and clone size are given by that table; D and trimming were obtained from the DNA. Across this sample there are 85,000 to 120,000 clones, with about 80% seen only once. More than 13% of the sample belongs to the ten largest clones.

The sequencing input was peripheral blood. The receptor was isolated from an older woman with acute or convalescent COVID-19. The receptor chain draws on TRBV5-1 and TRBJ2-3, and TRBD2 matches 10 of the central bases. The DNA is TGCGCCAGCAGCCCCGGGGGGTCAGCGGGAGGGCTAGAAGATACGCAGTATTTT. Its coded protein is CASSPGGSAGGLEDTQYF.